The clone carrying this T cell receptor (beta chain) came up many times. This entry is derived from a study of identical twins. From the 5' RACE reads, TCRdb called clonotypes with MiXCR, one entry per CDR3 protein. Among a few hundred thousand distinct CDR3 sequences listed, just under 10% were seen once. These same records also appear under a second study, on yellow fever vaccine responses in identical twins.

Sample: PBMCs. The TCR sequence derives from a woman in her late teens or twenties in good health.

CDR3 in DNA: TGTGCCAGCACGATAGCGGGAGAGCAAGAGACCCAGTACTTC. Translating it yields CASTIAGEQETQYF. The V and J genes are TRBV6-1 and TRBJ2-5; 9 positions agree with TRBD2. This CDR3 is 14 amino acids long. Germline V gives CDR1 MNHNS, CDR2 SASEGT. V trimming: 7 bases; J trimming: 2 bases; junction bases outside the gene matches: 5.